This T cell receptor (beta chain) comes out of a study of blood T cell repertoires in COVID-19. Looking at the study overall: The United States, Italy and Spain provided the acute and convalescent COVID-19 samples. The cDNA or gDNA used as material had been derived from T cells, B-cell-depleted T cells, or PBMCs.

Authors' methods: Researchers report that nucleated cell counts were estimated from reference gene primer amplification. Some clones are missing from TCRdb's copy, which holds only in-frame ones; the method was immunoSEQ multiplex PCR. D and trimming were read from the DNA, whereas the V and J calls and clone size are those reported in that table. Among roughly 320,000 clones, about 87% were seen once, and the ten largest hold 1% to 1.5%. Trimming removed 5 bases from V and 0 bases from J, with 13 bases in between. In germline, CDR1 is SGHTA, CDR2 FQGNSA. This CDR3 comprises 16 residues. The chain recombines TRBV7-2 with TRBJ2-2, with a tentative D call TRBD2 (5 bases). Sequencing used peripheral blood. The clonotype was recovered from an older man with acute or convalescent COVID-19. In DNA form, the CDR3 reads TGTGCCAGCAGCGCAAGGTTCGGGGCGAACACCGGGGAGCTGTTTTTT. Translation: CASSARFGANTGELFF.